Given below is one TCR beta chain in context. This CDR3 comprises 16 residues. The V gene's germline CDR1 is LGHNT and CDR2 FRNRAP. The V end was cut by 2 bases, the J end by 5 bases, with 18 bases between. The data are from a study of blood T cell repertoires in COVID-19. About the research overall: COVID-19 samples, acute and convalescent, were from the United States, Italy and Spain. T cells, B-cell-depleted T cells, or PBMCs provided the cDNA or gDNA that served as material.

In assigning cohorts, the study relied on participant-reported clinical history. Authors' processing steps: Amplifying reference gene primers gave estimates of nucleated cell counts. The protocol was immunoSEQ multiplex PCR, while the TCRdb copy is restricted to in-frame clones and leaves out a portion. V and J calls and clone size are copied from that table; D and trimming were computed from the DNA. The data contain 150,000 to 200,000 clones, about 83% of them singletons. This TCR came from a woman aged 30 to 39 who had been exposed to COVID-19. The sample was PBMCs or T cells enriched from blood (not recorded which). The chain employs TRBV12-5 and TRBJ2-5, with D perhaps TRBD2 (7 bases). CDR3 region: CASGLQFGGALETQYF. CDR3 bases: TGTGCTAGTGGTTTGCAGTTTGGGGGGGCCCTGGAGACCCAGTACTTC.